The 30 T cell receptor beta chains listed next were all sequenced from one sample in a study of T cells in Graves' hyperthyroidism and ophthalmopathy. Amplification targeted TCR beta CDR3 regions from RNA transcripts. TCR CDR3 regions were first amplified by RT-PCR with HTBI primers. TCRdb passed the multiplex PCR reads through MiXCR, listing each CDR3 protein once. The table shows approximately 690,000 distinct CDR3 sequences, with about a fifth occurring only once. Specimen: blood. The receptors were gathered from a man aged 25 to 40 with Graves' ophthalmopathy.

At least ten counts were recorded for this clonotype. The chain joins TRBV20-1 to TRBJ2-7; D uncertain. V was clipped by 0 bases and J by 2 bases, with 14 bases between them. CDR3 size: 15 residues. CDR1 is DFQATT and CDR2 is SNEGSKA in the germline V gene (reference sequence). The CDR3 nucleotides read TGCAGTGCTAGAGATGATAGAGCCTCCCCCTACGAGCAGTACTTC. It yields the protein CSARDDRASPYEQYF.

This clonotype has only a few counts. This chain joins TRBV5-1 and TRBJ1-3, with 8 bases that match TRBD1. Germline values: CDR1 SGHRS, CDR2 YFSETQ. This CDR3 comprises 16 residues. Trimming cost V 4 bases and J 0 bases; bases outside gene matches: 6. DNA of the CDR3: TGCGCCAGCAGCCCAGGACAGGGAGGCTCTGGAAACACCATATATTTT. It specifies CASSPGQGGSGNTIYF.

The chain couples TRBV5-8 to TRBJ2-7, with D tentatively TRBD2 (5 bases). CDR3 length: 12 residues. Deletions cut 3 bases from V and 5 bases from J, with 9 bases between. In germline, CDR1 is SGHTS, CDR2 YDEGEE. DNA of the CDR3: TGTGCCAGCAGCTGGGGAGCAAACGAGCAGTACTTC. This encodes CASSWGANEQYF.

This sequence joins TRBV10-3 and TRBJ1-1; no firm D call. Trimming pared 3 bases from V and 1 base from J, leaving 9 bases between. CDR1 is ENHRY and CDR2 is SYGVKD in the germline V gene. This CDR3 region has 14 residues. For the CDR3, the DNA is TGTGCCATCAGTGAAGTAGGCGCGAACACTGAAGCTTTCTTT. As protein: CAISEVGANTEAFF.

The genes are TRBV24-1 and TRBJ2-2; D perhaps matches TRBD2 (5 bases). Germline V gene data show CDR1 as KGHDR and CDR2 as SFDVKD. The CDR3 extends over 17 amino acids. V shed 10 bases and J shed 3 bases, with 23 bases lying between them. The DNA for the CDR3 is TGTGCCACACCGGTAGGAGCGGTCCTGGGGTACACCGGGGAGCTGTTTTTT. Translation: CATPVGAVLGYTGELFF.

The chain has TRBV28 and TRBJ2-3; D is unclear. V dropped 3 bases and J dropped 0 bases, with 10 bases sitting between them. Germline assignment: CDR1 MDHEN and CDR2 SYDVKM. This CDR3 contains 15 residues. The CDR3 spells CASSFMTLSTDTQYF. The CDR3 DNA is TGTGCCAGCAGTTTCATGACATTAAGCACAGATACGCAGTATTTT.

This chain connects TRBV14 to TRBJ2-1; D gene ambiguous. Deletions cut 1 base from V and 10 bases from J, with 17 bases between. This CDR3 spans 15 amino acids. Germline lookup yields CDR1 SGHDN and CDR2 FVKESK. The chain's CDR3 is CASSQALGWRSEQFF. CDR3 in DNA: TGTGCCAGCAGCCAAGCTCTAGGGTGGCGGTCGGAGCAGTTCTTC.

This clonotype was seen at least ten times. This sequence joins TRBV18 and TRBJ1-1; TRBD1 aligns across 7 bases. Germline values: CDR1 KGHSH, CDR2 LQKENI. Trimming removed 8 bases from V and 3 bases from J; junction bases left unmatched: 6. The CDR3 spans 13 residues. Here the CDR3 DNA reads TGTGCCAGCAGTAGGGGGCTGGACACTGAAGCTTTCTTT. Residues: CASSRGLDTEAFF.

The CDR3 loop reads CASRTTGSGTEAFF. The CDR3, as DNA: TGTGCCAGCAGAACGACAGGGTCTGGCACTGAAGCTTTCTTT. The chain combines TRBV6-1 with TRBJ1-1; TRBD1 agrees at 7 bases. V trimming: 6 bases; J trimming: 4 bases; junction bases outside the gene matches: 8. CDR3 length equals 14 residues. Germline assignment: CDR1 MNHNS and CDR2 SASEGT.

The genes are TRBV9 and TRBJ2-7; 10 bases match TRBD2. V shed 3 bases and J 8 bases; nucleotides not matched to a gene: 14. Germline V lookup: CDR1 SGDLS, CDR2 YYNGEE. This CDR3 comprises 16 residues. CDR3 sequence reads: CASSGTEREGVTKQYF. DNA for the CDR3: TGTGCCAGCAGCGGGACCGAGCGGGAGGGCGTTACTAAGCAGTACTTC. The complete variable domain, with remaining parts taken from reference TRBV9 and TRBJ2-7, reads DSGVTQTPKHLITATGQRVTLRCSPRSGDLSVYWYQQSLDQGLQFLIQYYNGEERAKGNILERFSAQQFPDLHSELNLSSLELGDSALYFCASSGTEREGVTKQYFGPGTRLTVT.

This clonotype came up a few times. CDR3 sequence: CASSYSNLRGSYGYTF. CDR3 in DNA: TGTGCCAGCAGTTACTCGAATCTTCGGGGTAGTTATGGCTACACCTTC. J is TRBJ1-2 and V is TRBV6-6, with unresolved D. This CDR3 is 16 amino acids long. Trimming left V 0 bases short and J 5 bases short, with 16 bases between. Germline CDR1 reads MNHNY; CDR2 reads SVGAGI (reference sequence).

The V call is TRBV30, the J call TRBJ2-3; D gene ambiguous. V was pared by 4 bases and J by 4 bases, with 6 bases between. There are 11 residues in the CDR3. Germline V gene lookup returns CDR1 GTSNPN and CDR2 SVGIG (reference sequence). The CDR3 DNA is TGTGCCTGGATACGGCCAGATACGCAGTATTTT. Its protein is CAWIRPDTQYF.

This clonotype was counted between two and nine times. The V gene is TRBV20-1, the J gene TRBJ1-3; D unresolved. V was clipped by 4 bases and J by 4 bases, with 17 bases between them. This CDR3 region has 15 residues. The germline V gene encodes CDR1 DFQATT and CDR2 SNEGSKA (reference sequence). The CDR3 is CSATGPTLGGNTIYF. The CDR3 bases are TGCAGTGCTACCGGGCCTACCCTCGGAGGAAACACCATATATTTT.

This clonotype occurred a few times. The V gene is TRBV5-1, the J gene TRBJ2-7, with D perhaps TRBD1 (6 bases). V was shortened by 1 base and J by 3 bases, with 17 bases between the two germline ends. The CDR3 runs 16 residues. Germline V gene lookup returns CDR1 SGHRS and CDR2 YFSETQ. DNA for the CDR3: TGCGCCAGCAGCTTGTTGGTTCAGGGACAACTCTACGAGCAGTACTTC. Translation: CASSLLVQGQLYEQYF.

In its sample, this clonotype was seen many times. This chain joins TRBV5-1 and TRBJ2-3; TRBD2 agrees at 11 bases. The germline V gene encodes CDR1 SGHRS and CDR2 YFSETQ. Trimming removed 0 bases from V and 4 bases from J; junction bases left unmatched: 7. CDR3 length: 17 amino acids. The CDR3 reads CASSLGPSGRPPDTQYF. The CDR3 coding sequence is TGCGCCAGCAGCTTGGGACCTAGCGGGAGGCCCCCAGATACGCAGTATTTT.

This clonotype turned up a few times. The rearrangement links TRBV15 to TRBJ1-2; D unresolved. Trimming removed 0 bases from V and 3 bases from J, with 5 bases in between. CDR1 and CDR2 from the germline V gene are LNHNV and YYDKDF (reference sequence). CDR3 length: 13 amino acids. In DNA, the CDR3 is TGTGCCACCAGCAGAGACATGGACTATGGCTACACCTTC. Translated, it gives CATSRDMDYGYTF. Filled out from reference TRBV15 and TRBJ1-2, the complete variable domain reads DAMVIQNPRYQVTQFGKPVTLSCSQTLNHNVMYWYQQKSSQAPKLLFHYYDKDFNNEADTPDNFQSRRPNTSFCFLDIRSPGLGDTAMYLCATSRDMDYGYTFGSGTRLTVV.

Many counts were recorded for this clonotype. This chain joins TRBV28 and TRBJ2-1; a possible D gene is TRBD2 (6 bases). The V gene lost 4 bases and the J gene lost 7 bases, with 17 bases spanning the gap. Germline assignment: CDR1 MDHEN and CDR2 SYDVKM. CDR3 length: 15 amino acids. CDR3 nucleotide sequence: TGTGCCAGCAGTTCCATAGGTAGCGGAGGAAATGAGCAGTTCTTC. Translation: CASSSIGSGGNEQFF.

This clonotype has only a few counts. The genes are TRBV7-9 and TRBJ1-5; D is uncertain. This CDR3 is 14 amino acids long. V was shortened by 1 base and J by 4 bases, with 8 bases between the two germline ends. Germline V CDR1 and CDR2: SEHNR, FQNEAQ (reference sequence). CDR3 loop: CASSLESGNQPQHF. For the CDR3, the DNA is TGTGCCAGCAGCTTAGAATCCGGTAATCAGCCCCAGCATTTT.

The chain couples TRBV19 to TRBJ2-7, with 9 bases aligning to TRBD1. Losses at the gene ends were 6 bases for V and 5 bases for J; bases not matched to a gene: 8. CDR1 is LNHDA and CDR2 is SQIVND in the germline V gene (reference sequence). The CDR3 length is 14 residues. DNA for the CDR3: TGTGCCAGTAGATCTCGGGACAGGGTCCACGAGCAGTACTTC. Protein: CASRSRDRVHEQYF.

This clonotype was counted at least ten times. The chain couples TRBV11-3 to TRBJ2-1, with 9 nucleotides matching TRBD1. This CDR3 comprises 15 residues. The germline CDR1 and CDR2 sequences are SGHNT and YENEEA. The junction had 8 bases not matched to a gene; V was cut back by 4 bases and J by 7 bases. CDR3 in DNA: TGTGCCAGCAGCTGGGGACAGGGAGGGGTTAATGAGCAGTTCTTC. This sequence encodes CASSWGQGGVNEQFF.

Ten or more counts support this clonotype. The rearrangement joins TRBV27 to TRBJ2-3, with 14 bases that match TRBD2. The CDR3 length is 20 residues. With 3 bases clipped from V and 0 bases from J, the junction kept 11 bases outside the gene matches. The germline gives CDR1 MNHEY, CDR2 SMNVEV (reference sequence). CDR3 DNA sequence: TGTGCCAGCAGTTTTGAGGCTCGACTAGCGGGAGGGCCGAGCACAGATACGCAGTATTTT. This sequence encodes CASSFEARLAGGPSTDTQYF.

The chain combines TRBV13 with TRBJ1-1; 7 nucleotides agree with TRBD1. Germline-derived CDR1 and CDR2 are PRHDT and FYEKMQ (reference sequence). J was trimmed by 1 base and V by 4 bases; bases with no gene match: 6. CDR3 length: 15 amino acids. The CDR3 here is CASSSLGGANTEAFF. The CDR3 region has the DNA TGTGCCAGCAGCTCCCTAGGGGGCGCGAACACTGAAGCTTTCTTT.

In this sample, this clonotype turned up a few times. This chain links TRBV12-3 or TRBV12-4 with TRBJ2-1; 8 bases match TRBD2. The V and J ends lost 3 bases and 2 bases, in that order; junction bases with no gene match: 6. The CDR3 length is 16 residues. The chain's CDR3 is CASSFAGGRAYNEQFF. The CDR3 DNA reads as TGTGCCAGCAGTTTCGCGGGAGGACGGGCCTACAATGAGCAGTTCTTC.

The chain employs TRBV28 and TRBJ2-7, with D tentatively TRBD2 (5 bases). Trimming cost V 7 bases and J 2 bases, with 9 bases left between them. The CDR3 consists of 12 residues. Germline lookup yields CDR1 MDHEN and CDR2 SYDVKM. CDR3 in amino acids: CASTDGTYEQYF. CDR3 sequence (DNA): TGTGCCAGCACTGACGGGACCTACGAGCAGTACTTC.

This clonotype was detected many times. CDR3 DNA: TGTGCCAGCAGCCGAGGTATAGCGGATACGCAGTATTTT. Translation gives CASSRGIADTQYF. The chain has TRBV3-1 and TRBJ2-3; tentative D call: TRBD2 (5 bases). Trimming took 4 bases from V and 6 from J, leaving 11 bases between them. The CDR3 is made up of 13 amino acids. Germline lookup yields CDR1 LGHDT and CDR2 YNNKEL (reference sequence).

This clonotype was found a few times. The gene calls are TRBV6-1 and TRBJ2-7, with 13 nucleotides matching TRBD2. Unmatched junction bases numbered 4, after V lost 6 bases and J lost 2 bases. Germline lookup yields CDR1 MNHNS and CDR2 SASEGT. CDR3 length: 15 residues. The CDR3 DNA reads as TGTGCCAGCAGATTCGGACTAGCGGGGGCCTACGAGCAGTACTTC. Protein sequence: CASRFGLAGAYEQYF.

The table lists this clonotype with many counts. V and J are TRBV28 and TRBJ2-7; no definite D call. The CDR3 covers 12 residues. The V end was cut by 4 bases, the J end by 2 bases, with 6 bases between. The germline V gene encodes CDR1 MDHEN and CDR2 SYDVKM. As DNA, the CDR3 is TGTGCCAGCAGTTGGATGACCTACGAGCAGTACTTC. It is translated as CASSWMTYEQYF.

V and J are TRBV7-9 and TRBJ1-2; no firm D call. The CDR3 spans 15 residues. Germline V CDR1 and CDR2: SEHNR, FQNEAQ (reference sequence). The germline V and J ends were trimmed by 5 bases and 2 bases, with 15 bases remaining between them. The CDR3 loop is CASSQLPTINYGYTF. The CDR3 region has the DNA TGTGCCAGCAGCCAACTTCCTACAATCAACTATGGCTACACCTTC.

This chain joins TRBV5-7 and TRBJ2-7; D gene ambiguous. TRBV5-7 is an ORF for which the function is uncertain. The V and J ends lost 3 bases and 2 bases respectively, with 15 bases between them. CDR3 size: 15 residues. The CDR3 DNA is TGTGCCAGCAGCTCTTTACCGGGCCCAACCTACGAGCAGTACTTC. Its translation: CASSSLPGPTYEQYF.

In its sample, this clonotype was seen a few times. The chain has TRBV27 and TRBJ2-7, with D perhaps matching TRBD2 (5 bases). Trimming pared 4 bases from V and 2 bases from J, leaving 15 bases between. The CDR3 covers 15 residues. Germline loops: CDR1 MNHEY, CDR2 SMNVEV (reference sequence). CDR3 sequence (DNA): TGTGCCAGCAGTTCTCTCCGGGCGGGCCCCTACGAGCAGTACTTC. This codes for CASSSLRAGPYEQYF.